A single sample is the source of the 10 T cell receptor beta chains below, sequenced in a study of cytomegalovirus exposure and HLA in healthy donors. PCR primers comprised 60 Vbeta and 13 Jbeta primers. Sequencing was performed with immunoSEQ multiplex PCR; in TCRdb, only in-frame clones are kept and a portion is missing. The repertoire holds over 150,000 clones, approximately 84% seen once, with just over 2.5% in the top ten. The sequenced sample consisted of PBMCs. These receptor sequences come from a man aged 25-45 years in good health and CMV-seropositive.

V gene TRBV7-9 combines with J gene TRBJ1-2, with 9 bases that match TRBD1. The junction had 6 bases not matched to a gene; V was cut back by 6 bases and J by 1 base. This CDR3 spans 15 amino acids. Germline V CDR1 and CDR2: SEHNR, FQNEAQ (reference sequence). The CDR3 region is CASSPRTGVNYGYTF. The CDR3 bases are TGTGCCAGCAGTCCTAGGACAGGGGTTAACTATGGCTACACCTTC.

The table lists this clone with a few counts. The genes are TRBV29-1 and TRBJ1-1; a possible D gene is TRBD1 (6 bases). Germline V gene lookup returns CDR1 SQVTM and CDR2 ANQGSEA. The CDR3 covers 12 residues. Trimming took 3 bases from V and 5 from J, leaving 10 bases between them. The CDR3, as DNA: TGCAGCGTTGACAGGGGAGTAACTGAAGCTTTCTTT. It translates to CSVDRGVTEAFF.

The chain recombines TRBV2 with TRBJ2-1, with TRBD1 matching 11 bases. V lost 6 bases to trimming and J lost 6 bases; unmatched junction nucleotides: 1. CDR3 length: 13 amino acids. Germline CDR1 reads SNHLY; CDR2 reads FYNNEI. CDR3 loop: CASRGQGVNEQFF. The CDR3 coding sequence is TGTGCCAGCAGGGGACAGGGGGTCAATGAGCAGTTCTTC. Supplemented by reference TRBV2 and TRBJ2-1, the full variable domain reads EPEVTQTPSHQVTQMGQEVILRCVPISNHLYFYWYRQILGQKVEFLVSFYNNEISEKSEIFDDQFSVERPDGSNFTLKIRSTKLEDSAMYFCASRGQGVNEQFFGPGTRLTVL.

The chain links TRBV9 to TRBJ2-7, with a tentative D call TRBD2 (6 bases). Per the germline V gene, CDR1 is SGDLS and CDR2 is YYNGEE. Trimming left V 1 base short and J 6 bases short, with 17 bases between. The CDR3 length is 15 residues. The CDR3 DNA follows: TGTGCCAGCAGCGTATTCGGGGGTAAGCGAAGCGAGCAGTACGTC. Amino acid sequence: CASSVFGGKRSEQYV.

This chain joins TRBV6-5 and TRBJ2-1; D gene uncertain. The V gene lost 2 bases and the J gene lost 9 bases, with 5 bases spanning the gap. The CDR3 is 11 amino acids. Per the germline V gene, CDR1 is MNHEY and CDR2 is SVGAGI. In DNA form, the CDR3 reads TGTGCCAGCAGTTACGGCTTTGAGCAGTTCTTC. Amino acid sequence: CASSYGFEQFF.

The rearrangement links TRBV5-1 to TRBJ2-1; 8 nucleotides line up with TRBD2. The length of the CDR3 is 15 residues. V trimming: 4 bases; J trimming: 7 bases; junction bases outside the gene matches: 10. The germline gives CDR1 SGHRS, CDR2 YFSETQ. As DNA, the CDR3 is TGCGCCAGCAGCCCCCCAGCGGGAGAGGAAAATGAGCAGTTCTTC. Its protein is CASSPPAGEENEQFF.

The CDR3 bases are TGTGCCACCAGCAGACGCGTGGGCACAGATACGCAGTATTTT. The encoded protein is CATSRRVGTDTQYF. The chain couples TRBV15 to TRBJ2-3; D is unresolved. There are 14 residues in the CDR3. Trimming pared 2 bases from V and 1 base from J, leaving 7 bases between. Germline assignment: CDR1 LNHNV and CDR2 YYDKDF (reference sequence).

This CDR3 reads CASSLQGTSGSGSGELFF. The CDR3 DNA follows: TGTGCCAGCAGCCTGCAAGGGACTAGCGGGAGTGGATCCGGGGAGCTGTTTTTT. The rearrangement links TRBV11-3 to TRBJ2-2; 14 bases map to TRBD2. The CDR3 has 18 amino acids. CDR1 is SGHNT and CDR2 is YENEEA in the germline V gene. Trimming cost V 5 bases and J 6 bases; bases outside gene matches: 11.

The CDR3 reads CASSRYPDSNQPQHF. CDR3 bases: TGTGCCAGTAGTAGGTATCCAGATAGCAATCAGCCCCAGCATTTT. The chain combines TRBV19 with TRBJ1-5; D remains ambiguous. This CDR3 region has 15 residues. Germline values: CDR1 LNHDA, CDR2 SQIVND (reference sequence). V gave up 4 bases and J gave up 0 bases, with 10 bases separating them.

With regard to this clone: One end of the junction does not line up with germline, which may come from a read error. The chain has TRBV7-3 and TRBJ1-5; the D gene is possibly TRBD1 (6 bases). The CDR3 has 17 amino acids. Germline CDR1 reads SGHTA; CDR2 reads FQGTGA. In DNA form, the CDR3 reads TGTGCCAGCAGCTTAAAAGGACAGACTAATAGCACTCAGCCCCAGCATTTT. Its protein is CASSLKGQTNSTQPQHF.